This T cell receptor (beta chain) was captured in a study of T cells in tuberculosis. About the study: The T cells targeted glucose monomycolate, a mycobacterial lipid, via CD1B.

The assay was immunoSEQ multiplex PCR, and TCRdb's table has in-frame clones only and misses some. The sample records about 58,000 clones, around 90% being singletons. Thawed, overnight-rested PBMC were stained with GMM-loaded CD1B tetramer, viability dye and anti-CD3, then sorted. The CD1B tetramers carried C32 glucose monomycolate purified from Rhodococcus equi. In this sample, this clone turned up a few times. The V end was cut by 3 bases, the J end by 2 bases, with 11 bases between. The V gene's germline CDR1 is LNHDA and CDR2 SQIVND (reference sequence). The CDR3 runs 14 residues. Input material: CD1b-GMM tetramer-negative cells sorted from PBMCs. The chain joins TRBV19 to TRBJ2-7, with D possibly matching TRBD1 (5 bases). The sequence came from an adult woman with latent tuberculosis. CDR3 protein: CASSIRVFTYEQYF. For the CDR3, the DNA is TGTGCCAGTAGTATCAGGGTTTTTACCTACGAGCAGTACTTC.